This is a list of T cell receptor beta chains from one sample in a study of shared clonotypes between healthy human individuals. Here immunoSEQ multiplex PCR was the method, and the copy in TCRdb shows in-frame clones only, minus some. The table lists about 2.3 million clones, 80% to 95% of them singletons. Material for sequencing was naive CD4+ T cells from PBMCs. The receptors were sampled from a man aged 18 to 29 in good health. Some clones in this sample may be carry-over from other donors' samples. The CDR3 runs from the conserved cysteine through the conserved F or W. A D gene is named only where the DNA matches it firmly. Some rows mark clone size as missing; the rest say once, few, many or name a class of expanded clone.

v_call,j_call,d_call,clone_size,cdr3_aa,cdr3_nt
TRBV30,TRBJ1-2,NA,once,CAWSRDAYGYTF,TGTGCCTGGAGTCGGGACGCCTATGGCTACACCTTC
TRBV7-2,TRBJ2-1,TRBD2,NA,CASSLVASGGGYSYNEQFF,TGTGCCAGCAGCTTAGTTGCTAGCGGGGGAGGGTACTCCTACAATGAGCAGTTCTTC
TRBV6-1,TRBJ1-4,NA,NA,CASSRVYTNEKLFF,TGTGCCAGCAGCAGGGTGTACACTAATGAAAAACTGTTTTTT
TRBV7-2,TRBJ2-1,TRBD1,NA,CASSLEQGAYEQFF,TGTGCCAGCAGCTTAGAGCAGGGGGCGTATGAGCAGTTCTTC
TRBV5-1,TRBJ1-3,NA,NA,CASREQTPGNTIYF,TGCGCCAGCAGGGAGCAGACGCCGGGAAACACCATATATTTT
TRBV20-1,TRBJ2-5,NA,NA,CSASKQETQYF,TGCAGTGCTAGCAAACAAGAGACCCAGTACTTC
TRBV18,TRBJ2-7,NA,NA,CASSRDSWGQYF,TGTGCCAGCTCGCGGGACAGTTGGGGGCAGTACTTC
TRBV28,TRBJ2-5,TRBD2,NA,CASSLAGGWQETQYF,TGTGCCAGCAGTCTAGCGGGAGGGTGGCAAGAGACCCAGTACTTC
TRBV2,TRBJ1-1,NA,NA,CASIAGKNTEAFF,TGTGCCAGCATCGCAGGGAAGAACACTGAAGCTTTCTTT
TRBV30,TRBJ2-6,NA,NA,CAWAIGVNSGANVLTF,TGTGCCTGGGCAATAGGGGTTAACTCTGGGGCCAACGTCCTGACTTTC
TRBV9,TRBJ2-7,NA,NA,CASSVGGATYEQYF,TGTGCCAGCAGCGTAGGTGGGGCAACCTACGAGCAGTACTTC
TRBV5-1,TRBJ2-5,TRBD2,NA,CASTVGTSEETQYF,TGCGCCAGTACGGTAGGGACTAGCGAAGAGACCCAGTACTTC
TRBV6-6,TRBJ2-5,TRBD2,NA,CASSNPSGIKRPEYF,TGTGCCAGCAGTAATCCTAGCGGGATAAAGAGACCTGAGTACTTC
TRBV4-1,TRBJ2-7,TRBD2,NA,CASSPKWTSGGSYEQYF,TGCGCCAGCAGCCCAAAATGGACTAGCGGGGGCTCCTACGAGCAGTACTTC
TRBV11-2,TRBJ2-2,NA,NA,CASSLVAAHTGELFF,TGTGCCAGCAGCTTAGTGGCAGCCCACACCGGGGAGCTGTTTTTT
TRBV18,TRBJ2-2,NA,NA,CASSTGNTGELFF,TGTGCCAGCTCAACGGGGAACACCGGGGAGCTGTTTTTT
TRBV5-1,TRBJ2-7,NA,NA,CASNCEQYF,TGCGCCAGCAACTGCGAGCAGTACTTC
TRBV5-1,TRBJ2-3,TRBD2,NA,CASSFGGRASDTQYF,TGCGCCAGCAGCTTTGGCGGGAGGGCCTCAGATACGCAGTATTTT
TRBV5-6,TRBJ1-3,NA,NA,CASSPGTTGNTIYF,TGTGCCAGCAGCCCCGGGACGACTGGAAACACCATATATTTT